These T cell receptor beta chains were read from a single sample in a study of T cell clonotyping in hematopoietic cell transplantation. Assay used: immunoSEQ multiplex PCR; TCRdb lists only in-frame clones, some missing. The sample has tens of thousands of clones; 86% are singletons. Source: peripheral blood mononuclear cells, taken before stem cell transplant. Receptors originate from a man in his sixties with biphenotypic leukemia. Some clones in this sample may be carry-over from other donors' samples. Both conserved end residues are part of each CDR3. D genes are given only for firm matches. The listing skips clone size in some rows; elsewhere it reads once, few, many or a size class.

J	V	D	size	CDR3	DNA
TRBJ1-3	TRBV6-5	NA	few	CASSSDDRDGNTIYF	TGTGCCAGCAGTTCTGACGACAGAGATGGAAACACCATATATTTT
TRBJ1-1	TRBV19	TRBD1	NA	CASSILTGSATEAFF	TGTGCCAGTAGTATCTTGACAGGGTCGGCCACTGAAGCTTTCTTT
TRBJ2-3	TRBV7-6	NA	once	CASSLLLTGSATDTQYF	TGTGCCAGCAGCTTACTCCTGACGGGGTCGGCCACAGATACGCAGTATTTT
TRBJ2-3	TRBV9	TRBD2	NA	CASSVTSGRNPHTDTQYF	TGTGCCAGCAGCGTCACTAGCGGGAGAAACCCGCACACAGATACGCAGTATTTT
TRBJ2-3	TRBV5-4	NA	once	CASSLSDTQYF	TGTGCCAGCAGCTTGTCCGATACGCAGTATTTT
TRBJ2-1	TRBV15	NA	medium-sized	CATSRERGGSYNEQFF	TGTGCCACCAGCAGAGAAAGGGGCGGCTCCTACAATGAGCAGTTCTTC
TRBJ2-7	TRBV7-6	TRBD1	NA	CASSLLPGQGQYEQYF	TGTGCCAGCAGCTTACTCCCGGGACAGGGTCAATACGAGCAGTACTTC
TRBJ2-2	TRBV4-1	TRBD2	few	CASSQTSGRRGGELFF	TGCGCCAGCAGCCAAACTAGCGGGAGAAGAGGCGGGGAGCTGTTTTTT
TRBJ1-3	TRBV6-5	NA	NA	CASSYFPGNTIYF	TGTGCCAGCAGTTATTTCCCCGGAAACACCATATATTTT
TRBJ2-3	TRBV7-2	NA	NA	CASSPRTDTQYF	TGTGCCAGCAGCCCCAGAACAGATACGCAGTATTTT
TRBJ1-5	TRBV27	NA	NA	CASTAPGNRVSNQPQHF	TGTGCCAGCACCGCGCCGGGGAACCGCGTTAGCAATCAGCCCCAGCATTTT
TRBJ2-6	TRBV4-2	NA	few	CASSQEKGVGSLSGANVLTF	TGTGCCAGCAGCCAAGAGAAGGGGGTTGGCAGCCTCTCTGGGGCCAACGTCCTGACTTTC
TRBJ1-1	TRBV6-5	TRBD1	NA	CASSYRRGLGAEAFF	TGTGCCAGCAGTTACCGCAGGGGGCTTGGGGCTGAAGCTTTCTTT
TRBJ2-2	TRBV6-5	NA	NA	CASSSSTRELFF	TGTGCCAGCAGTTCCTCAACAAGGGAGCTGTTTTTT
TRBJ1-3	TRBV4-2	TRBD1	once	CASSHAGTGSGNTIYF	TGTGCCAGCAGCCACGCGGGGACAGGCTCTGGAAACACCATATATTTT
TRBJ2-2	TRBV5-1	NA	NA	CASSLGDTGELFF	TGCGCCAGCAGCTTAGGGGACACCGGGGAGCTGTTTTTT
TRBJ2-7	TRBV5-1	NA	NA	CASSLEGRGEQYF	TGCGCCAGCAGCTTAGAGGGAAGGGGCGAGCAGTACTTC
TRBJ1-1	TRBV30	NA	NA	CAWIGSGGGSTEAFF	TGTGCCTGGATAGGAAGTGGGGGAGGGAGCACTGAAGCTTTCTTT
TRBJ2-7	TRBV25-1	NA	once	CASSEFGEQYF	TGTGCCAGCAGTGAATTCGGCGAGCAGTACTTC
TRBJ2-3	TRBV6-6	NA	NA	CASVPGQGTDTQYF	TGTGCCAGCGTACCGGGGCAGGGCACAGATACGCAGTATTTT
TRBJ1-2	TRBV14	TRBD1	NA	CASSQDRTGGGLYGYTF	TGTGCCAGCAGCCAAGACAGGACAGGGGGCGGCCTCTATGGCTACACCTTC
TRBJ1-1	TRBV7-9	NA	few	CASRWSEITEAFF	TGTGCCAGCAGATGGTCGGAGATCACTGAAGCTTTCTTT
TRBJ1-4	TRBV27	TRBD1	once	CASSPTGGRDEKLFF	TGTGCCAGCAGTCCGACAGGGGGCCGCGATGAAAAACTGTTTTTT
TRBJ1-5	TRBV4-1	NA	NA	CASSPREGGNQPQHF	TGCGCCAGCAGCCCCCGTGAGGGTGGCAATCAGCCCCAGCATTTT
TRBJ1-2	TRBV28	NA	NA	CASRGDPYGYTF	TGTGCCAGCAGGGGGGACCCTTATGGCTACACCTTC
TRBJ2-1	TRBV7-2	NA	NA	CASSLGGPSYNEQFF	TGTGCCAGCAGCTTAGGCGGCCCGTCCTACAATGAGCAGTTCTTC
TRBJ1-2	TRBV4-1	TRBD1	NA	CASSQDRTEDYGYTF	TGCGCCAGCAGCCAGGACAGGACGGAGGACTATGGCTACACCTTC
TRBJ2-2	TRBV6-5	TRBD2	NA	CASSLGLVPSGELFF	TGTGCCAGCAGTCTCGGACTAGTACCCTCCGGGGAGCTGTTTTTT
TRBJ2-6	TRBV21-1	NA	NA	CASSKGGWRTGVSGANVLTF	TGTGCCAGCAGCAAAGGTGGGTGGAGGACAGGGGTCTCTGGGGCCAACGTCCTGACTTTC
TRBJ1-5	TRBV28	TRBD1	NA	CASSLDRGRNQPQHF	TGTGCCAGCAGTTTAGACAGGGGACGCAATCAGCCCCAGCATTTT
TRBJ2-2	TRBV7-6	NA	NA	CASSLVGENTGELFF	TGTGCCAGCAGCTTAGTTGGGGAGAACACCGGGGAGCTGTTTTTT
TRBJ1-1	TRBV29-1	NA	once	CSASEGNTEAFF	TGCAGCGCCTCCGAAGGGAACACTGAAGCTTTCTTT
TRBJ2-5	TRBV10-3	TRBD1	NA	CAIAGGPETQYF	TGTGCCATCGCAGGGGGCCCGGAGACCCAGTACTTC
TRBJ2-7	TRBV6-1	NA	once	CASTPLYSSYEQYF	TGTGCCAGCACCCCCCTATACTCCTCCTACGAGCAGTACTTC
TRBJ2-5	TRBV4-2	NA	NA	CASSLGTAYQETQYF	TGTGCCAGCAGCCTAGGGACTGCGTACCAAGAGACCCAGTACTTC
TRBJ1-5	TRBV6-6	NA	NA	CASSGTLQPQHF	TGTGCCAGCAGTGGGACTCTTCAGCCCCAGCATTTT
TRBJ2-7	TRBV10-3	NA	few	CAISDVGDRYHEQYF	TGTGCCATCAGTGATGTTGGCGACAGGTACCACGAGCAGTACTTC
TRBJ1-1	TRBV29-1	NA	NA	CSVSGPNTEAFF	TGCAGCGTGTCCGGACCGAACACTGAAGCTTTCTTT
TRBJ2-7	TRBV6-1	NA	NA	CASSEDLSGRSYEQYF	TGTGCCAGCAGTGAAGACCTCTCCGGCAGGTCCTACGAGCAGTACTTC
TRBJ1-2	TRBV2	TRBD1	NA	CASSDLGDSTNYGYTF	TGTGCCAGCAGTGATCTCGGGGACAGTACTAACTATGGCTACACCTTC
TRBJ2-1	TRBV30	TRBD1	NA	CAWSRWDRANEQFF	TGTGCCTGGAGTCGGTGGGACAGGGCAAATGAGCAGTTCTTC
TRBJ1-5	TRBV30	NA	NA	CAWSVRGNQPQHF	TGTGCCTGGAGTGTACGAGGGAATCAGCCCCAGCATTTT
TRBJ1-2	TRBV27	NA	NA	CASSFSPPEANYGYTF	TGTGCCAGCAGTTTTTCCCCGCCCGAGGCTAACTATGGCTACACCTTC
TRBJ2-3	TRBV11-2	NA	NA	CASSAFSGQDTQYF	TGTGCCAGCAGCGCCTTTTCTGGGCAGGATACGCAGTATTTT
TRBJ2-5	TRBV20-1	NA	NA	CSGGGSETQYF	TGCAGCGGAGGAGGGAGCGAGACCCAGTACTTC
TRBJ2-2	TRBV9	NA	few	CASSVTEPNTGELFF	TGTGCCAGCAGCGTAACAGAGCCGAACACCGGGGAGCTGTTTTTT
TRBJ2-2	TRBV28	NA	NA	CASSPAGELFF	TGTGCCAGCAGTCCGGCCGGGGAGCTGTTTTTT
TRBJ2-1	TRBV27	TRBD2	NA	CASSLGPGLAGEGEQFF	TGTGCCAGCAGTTTAGGTCCGGGACTAGCGGGAGAAGGTGAGCAGTTCTTC
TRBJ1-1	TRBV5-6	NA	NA	CASTLPGGTEAFF	TGTGCCAGCACCCTTCCTGGCGGGACTGAAGCTTTCTTT
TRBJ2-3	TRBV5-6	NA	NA	CASSPVWGTQYF	TGTGCCAGCAGCCCCGTGTGGGGTACGCAGTATTTT
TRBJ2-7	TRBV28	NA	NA	CASRPGGQLYEQYF	TGTGCCAGCCGACCGGGGGGACAGCTCTACGAGCAGTACTTC
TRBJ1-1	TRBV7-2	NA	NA	CASSPPTGILNTEAFF	TGTGCCAGCAGTCCCCCGACCGGGATTTTAAACACTGAAGCTTTCTTT
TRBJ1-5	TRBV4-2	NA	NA	CAPTFLQHF	TGTGCCCCCACGTTCCTCCAGCATTTT
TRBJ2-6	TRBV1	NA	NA	CTSITLSQLLFSGANVLTF	TGCACCAGCATCACCTTAAGCCAACTCCTTTTCTCCGGGGCCAACGTCCTGACTTTC
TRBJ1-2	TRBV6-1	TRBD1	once	CASRTQGGYGYTF	TGTGCCAGCAGAACCCAGGGGGGTTATGGCTACACCTTC
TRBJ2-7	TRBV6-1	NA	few	CASSDPGFYEQYF	TGTGCCAGCAGTGACCCGGGCTTCTACGAGCAGTACTTC
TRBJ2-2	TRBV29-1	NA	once	CSVETRRGLSRELFF	TGCAGCGTTGAAACACGGAGGGGGCTGTCCCGGGAGCTGTTTTTT
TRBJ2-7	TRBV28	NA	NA	CASSTTRGWIYEQYF	TGTGCCAGCAGTACCACGAGGGGCTGGATCTACGAGCAGTACTTC
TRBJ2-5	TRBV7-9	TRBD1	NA	CASSLRQGLGETQYF	TGTGCCAGCAGCCTACGACAGGGCTTGGGGGAGACCCAGTACTTC
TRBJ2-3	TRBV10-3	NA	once	CAIASVSADTQYF	TGTGCCATCGCTAGCGTATCTGCGGATACGCAGTATTTT